These 22 T cell receptor beta chains were sequenced from one sample in a study of OX40 agonist ivuxolimab in advanced cancers. Assay: immunoSEQ multiplex PCR; the TCRdb copy retains only in-frame clones and omits some. Among approximately 60,000 clones listed, around nine tenths were seen once. Sample: CD4+ or CD8+ T cells sorted from blood, taken in a trial of the OX40 agonist ivuxolimab. Source of these receptors: an adult with an advanced solid tumor such as melanoma, head and neck, liver or kidney cancer.

V and J are TRBV7-9 and TRBJ1-2; D might be TRBD1 (5 bases). CDR1 and CDR2 (germline): SEHNR, FQNEAQ (reference sequence). Trimming cost V 1 base and J 8 bases, with 14 bases left between them. The CDR3 loop spans 14 amino acids. The CDR3 spells CASSLEVPGEGYTF. The CDR3 nucleotides read TGTGCCAGCAGCTTAGAGGTTCCGGGGGAGGGCTACACCTTC.

The genes are TRBV29-1 and TRBJ2-3; TRBD2 matches 13 bases. Germline V CDR1 and CDR2: SQVTM, ANQGSEA. The J segment lost 2 bases and the V segment lost 6 bases, leaving 2 bases of the junction unmatched. The CDR3 sequence is 14 residues long. Written as DNA, the CDR3 is TGCAGCGTGGGACTAGCGGGGATCACAGATACGCAGTATTTT. This encodes CSVGLAGITDTQYF.

The gene calls are TRBV7-8 and TRBJ1-3; D is ambiguous. The germline CDR1 and CDR2 sequences are SGHVS and FQNEAQ. The CDR3 has 17 amino acids. Trimming left V 1 base short and J 1 base short, with 14 bases between. DNA of the CDR3: TGTGCCAGCAGCTTAGGGGCACGGGTGGTTTCTGGAAACACCATATATTTT. This encodes CASSLGARVVSGNTIYF. The full variable domain, with the rest looked up from reference TRBV7-8 and TRBJ1-3, is GAGVSQSPRYKVAKRGQDVALRCDPISGHVSLFWYQQALGQGPEFLTYFQNEAQLDKSGLPSDRFFAERPEGSVSTLKIQRTQQEDSAVYLCASSLGARVVSGNTIYFGEGSWLTVV.

J is TRBJ1-2 and V is TRBV19, with D hard to call. Germline V gene lookup returns CDR1 LNHDA and CDR2 SQIVND (reference sequence). The CDR3 spans 12 residues. Deletions cut 9 bases from V and 1 base from J, with 9 bases between. The CDR3 sequence is CARDVLNYGYTF. CDR3 nucleotide sequence: TGTGCCAGGGACGTTCTTAACTATGGCTACACCTTC. Using reference TRBV19 and TRBJ1-2 for the parts outside the CDR3, the full variable domain is DGGITQSPKYLFRKEGQNVTLSCEQNLNHDAMYWYRQDPGQGLRLIYYSQIVNDFQKGDIAEGYSVSREKKESFPLTVTSAQKNPTAFYLCARDVLNYGYTFGSGTRLTVV.

The chain couples TRBV30 to TRBJ2-2, with 9 bases identical to TRBD1. Germline V CDR1 and CDR2: GTSNPN, SVGIG (reference sequence). CDR3 length equals 15 residues. V shed 5 bases, J shed 1 base, and the junction held 5 bases outside the gene matches. The CDR3 DNA reads TGTGCCTGGTACCCGGGACAGGGGAACACCGGGGAGCTGTTTTTT. Translation: CAWYPGQGNTGELFF.

The chain employs TRBV5-4 and TRBJ1-1, with D perhaps TRBD1 (5 bases). Germline V gene lookup returns CDR1 SGHNT and CDR2 YYREEE (reference sequence). This CDR3 region has 13 residues. The V and J ends lost 0 bases and 8 bases respectively, with 11 bases between them. This chain's CDR3 is CASSLGRQTEAFF. The CDR3 bases are TGTGCCAGCAGCTTGGGGAGACAGACAGAAGCTTTCTTT.

This chain uses TRBV5-1 with TRBJ1-1, with unresolved D. Germline CDR1 is SGHRS and CDR2 is YFSETQ. CDR3 length equals 13 residues. V shed 4 bases and J shed 0 bases, with 7 bases lying between them. CDR3 amino acids: CASSPLMNTEAFF. CDR3 sequence (DNA): TGCGCCAGCAGCCCCCTAATGAACACTGAAGCTTTCTTT.

V usage is TRBV19 and J usage is TRBJ1-2; TRBD1 matches 8 bases. There are 15 residues in the CDR3. With 6 bases clipped from V and 8 bases from J, the junction kept 14 bases outside the gene matches. In germline, CDR1 is LNHDA, CDR2 SQIVND (reference sequence). The CDR3 bases are TGTGCCAGTAGCTTTAGGGGGACAGGCATGAGCGGCTACACCTTC. It yields the protein CASSFRGTGMSGYTF.

The chain carries TRBV5-6 and TRBJ2-1, with 10 bases aligning to TRBD2. This CDR3 contains 16 residues. CDR1 is SGHDT and CDR2 is YYEEEE in the germline V gene. The V and J ends lost 0 bases and 4 bases, in that order; junction bases with no gene match: 4. The CDR3 DNA reads TGTGCCAGCAGCTTGGGAGCGGGGGGGCTATACAATGAGCAGTTCTTC. Encoded protein: CASSLGAGGLYNEQFF.

The chain recombines TRBV7-8 with TRBJ1-1, with 7 nucleotides matching TRBD1. The ends lost 10 bases at V and 1 base at J; junction bases unmatched: 0. The CDR3 has 11 residues. CDR1 SGHVS and CDR2 FQNEAQ come from the germline V gene. The CDR3: CATGGNTEAFF. The CDR3 DNA follows: TGTGCCACAGGGGGGAACACTGAAGCTTTCTTT. The entire variable domain, with the rest obtained from reference TRBV7-8 and TRBJ1-1, is as follows: GAGVSQSPRYKVAKRGQDVALRCDPISGHVSLFWYQQALGQGPEFLTYFQNEAQLDKSGLPSDRFFAERPEGSVSTLKIQRTQQEDSAVYLCATGGNTEAFFGQGTRLTVV.

The V and J genes are TRBV2 and TRBJ1-1; no reliable D call. The V end lost 1 base, the J end lost 1 base, and 4 bases lay between the germline ends. This CDR3 contains 13 residues. Germline assignment: CDR1 SNHLY and CDR2 FYNNEI. The CDR3 region is CASSEVGNTEAFF. The CDR3, as DNA: TGTGCCAGCAGTGAAGTCGGGAACACTGAAGCTTTCTTT. Filled out from reference TRBV2 and TRBJ1-1, the complete variable domain reads EPEVTQTPSHQVTQMGQEVILRCVPISNHLYFYWYRQILGQKVEFLVSFYNNEISEKSEIFDDQFSVERPDGSNFTLKIRSTKLEDSAMYFCASSEVGNTEAFFGQGTRLTVV.

To note about this clone: Other DNA sequences of this sample code for an identical CDR3. The V and J genes are TRBV19 and TRBJ1-5; TRBD1 might be the D (6 bases). Trimming removed 8 bases from V and 10 bases from J, with 12 bases in between. CDR3 length equals 11 residues. Per germline, CDR1 LNHDA and CDR2 SQIVND (reference sequence). CDR3 region: CASGTGAPQHF. CDR3 in DNA: TGTGCCAGTGGGACGGGGGCACCCCAGCATTTT.

Here the CDR3 DNA reads TGTGCCAGCAGCCGTCGGGGGGAGACCATGAACACTGAAGCTTTCTTT. Residues: CASSRRGETMNTEAFF. V gene TRBV9 combines with J gene TRBJ1-1; tentatively, D is TRBD1 (5 bases). The CDR3 has 16 residues. Germline lookup yields CDR1 SGDLS and CDR2 YYNGEE. Trimming left V 4 bases short and J 0 bases short, with 16 bases between.

The chain joins TRBV10-1 to TRBJ1-2, with D hard to call. Trimming cost V 4 bases and J 5 bases, with 8 bases left between them. The CDR3 spans 12 residues. CDR1 WNHNN and CDR2 SYGVQD come from the germline V gene (reference sequence). CDR3 sequence reads: CASSGVRYGYTF. CDR3 nucleotides: TGCGCCAGCAGTGGGGTGAGATATGGCTACACCTTC.

V usage is TRBV7-2 and J usage is TRBJ2-7, with TRBD2 identical over 11 bases. The CDR3 consists of 17 residues. V was clipped by 1 base and J by 1 base; unmatched bases: 6. Per germline, CDR1 SGHTA and CDR2 FQGNSA. CDR3 in amino acids: CASSLGSGGAQSYEQYF. In DNA, the CDR3 is TGTGCCAGCAGCTTAGGTAGCGGGGGGGCCCAGTCCTACGAGCAGTACTTC. Supplemented by reference TRBV7-2 and TRBJ2-7, the full variable domain reads GAGVSQSPSNKVTEKGKDVELRCDPISGHTALYWYRQSLGQGLEFLIYFQGNSAPDKSGLPSDRFSAERTGGSVSTLTIQRTQQEDSAVYLCASSLGSGGAQSYEQYFGPGTRLTVT.

J is TRBJ2-3 and V is TRBV15, with TRBD1 matching over 10 bases. This CDR3 is built from 16 residues. Germline V gene data show CDR1 as LNHNV and CDR2 as YYDKDF (reference sequence). Trimming removed 1 base from V and 0 bases from J; junction bases left unmatched: 1. The CDR3 DNA follows: TGTGCCACCAGCAGAGGGGGACAGGGGAGCACAGATACGCAGTATTTT. Translation: CATSRGGQGSTDTQYF.

This rearrangement joins TRBV5-4 to TRBJ2-7, with 10 bases lining up with TRBD1. The CDR3 runs to 15 residues. CDR1 and CDR2 from the germline V gene are SGHNT and YYREEE (reference sequence). J gave up 3 bases and V 0 bases, and 3 bases lay outside the gene matches. CDR3: CASSLGGDRGYEQYF. The DNA for the CDR3 is TGTGCCAGCAGCTTGGGGGGGGACAGGGGCTACGAGCAGTACTTC.

The V and J genes are TRBV2 and TRBJ1-1, with 7 bases identical to TRBD1. The CDR3 spans 14 residues. The germline CDR1 and CDR2 sequences are SNHLY and FYNNEI. V was clipped by 0 bases and J by 5 bases; unmatched bases: 3. CDR3 loop: CASSEAQGYTEAFF. As DNA, the CDR3 is TGTGCCAGCAGTGAAGCACAGGGGTATACTGAAGCTTTCTTT.

Details on this clone: The sample holds other DNA sequences that translate to the same CDR3. The gene calls are TRBV5-1 and TRBJ1-5; D is perhaps TRBD1 (5 bases). Germline assignment: CDR1 SGHRS and CDR2 YFSETQ. V shed 0 bases and J shed 0 bases, with 7 bases lying between them. The CDR3 is made up of 15 amino acids. CDR3 sequence reads: CASSLGQGSNQPQHF. CDR3 nucleotides: TGCGCCAGCAGCTTGGGCCAGGGTAGCAATCAGCCCCAGCATTTT.

The V gene is TRBV4-1, the J gene TRBJ2-2, with 10 bases fitting TRBD1. Germline V gene data show CDR1 as MGHRA and CDR2 as YSYEKL. The J segment lost 3 bases and the V segment lost 1 base, leaving 5 bases of the junction unmatched. The CDR3 totals 17 residues. Here the CDR3 reads CASSQGGGQGYTGELFF. The DNA for the CDR3 is TGCGCCAGCAGCCAAGGAGGGGGACAGGGGTACACCGGGGAGCTGTTTTTT.

The chain combines TRBV6-1 with TRBJ1-1, with 7 positions matching TRBD1. Germline V gene data show CDR1 as MNHNS and CDR2 as SASEGT. The CDR3 sequence is 16 residues long. V lost 4 bases and J lost 8; bases outside the gene matches: 16. CDR3: CASSGHRRDSPREAFF. CDR3 nucleotides: TGTGCCAGCAGTGGCCACCGCCGGGACAGCCCAAGAGAAGCTTTCTTT.

The chain recombines TRBV7-2 with TRBJ2-1; no firm D call. Trimming stripped 3 bases from V and 10 bases from J, with 10 bases between. Germline lookup yields CDR1 SGHTA and CDR2 FQGNSA. CDR3 size: 12 residues. The CDR3 here is CASSLYRAEQFF. The CDR3 DNA is TGTGCCAGCAGCTTGTACCGGGCCGAGCAGTTCTTC.